This TCR beta chain was observed in a study of blood T cell repertoires in COVID-19. In the study overall: The origin of the acute and convalescent COVID-19 samples was the United States, Italy and Spain. PBMCs, B-cell-depleted T cells, or T cells provided the cDNA or gDNA that made up the material.

In the original processing: How many nucleated cells were present was estimated from reference gene primer amplification. The protocol was immunoSEQ multiplex PCR, while the TCRdb copy is restricted to in-frame clones and leaves out a portion. D and trimming were read from the DNA, whereas the V and J calls and clone size are those reported in that table. Among 130,000 or so clones listed, 80% were seen once. The germline gives CDR1 MDHEN, CDR2 SYDVKM. The CDR3 sequence is 12 residues long. Trimming removed 5 bases from V and 2 bases from J, with 4 bases in between. J is TRBJ1-5 and V is TRBV28; D remains unclear. This clonotype was obtained from a man aged 60-69 years with active or convalescent COVID-19. The sequenced sample consisted of peripheral blood. This CDR3 is CASSSGNQPQHF. Written as DNA, the CDR3 is TGTGCCAGCAGTAGCGGCAATCAGCCCCAGCATTTT.